Presented here are 28 T cell receptor beta chains from one specimen sequenced in a study of cytomegalovirus exposure and HLA in healthy donors (dated 2017 in TCRdb). The library was produced with the immunoSEQ multiplex PCR assay. For the multiplex PCR, a mixture combining 60 forward primers for TCR Vbeta segments and 13 reverse primers for TCR Jbeta segments was used. TCRdb provides this immuneACCESS table in a form limited to in-frame rearrangements. Some clones are lacking; in checked studies, under half of them reflect an unresolved V gene, and why the rest are absent is not known. Recorded for this sample are approximately 140,000 clones; about three quarters of them occurred a single time. The ten largest clones take up around 1.5% of the sample. The sample taken for sequencing was PBMCs. These receptors were taken from a woman aged 18-29 years in good health and CMV-seronegative.

This chain links TRBV2 with TRBJ2-1; unclear D gene. Germline assignment: CDR1 SNHLY and CDR2 FYNNEI. The CDR3 contains 10 residues. Trimming took off 8 bases at V and 10 bases at J, with 9 bases between the two ends. This CDR3 reads CASQRLEQFF. In DNA, the CDR3 is TGTGCCAGCCAGAGGCTAGAGCAGTTCTTC.

The V and J genes are TRBV5-1 and TRBJ1-1; 8 nucleotides align to TRBD1. Trimming took 0 bases from V and 8 from J; bases not matched to a gene: 9. Germline V CDR1 and CDR2: SGHRS, YFSETQ. The CDR3 spans 15 residues. The CDR3 protein is CASSLESQGVSEAFF. The CDR3 nucleotides read TGCGCCAGCAGCTTGGAGTCACAGGGGGTATCGGAAGCTTTCTTT.

J is TRBJ2-7 and V is TRBV11-2, with 9 bases lining up with TRBD2. Germline CDR1 and CDR2: SGHAT and FQNNGV. Losses at the gene ends were 4 bases for V and 2 bases for J; bases not matched to a gene: 12. This CDR3 comprises 17 residues. The CDR3 bases are TGTGCCAGCAGCTCCACGGCCCCCCGGACTAGCGCCTACGAGCAGTACTTC. Its translation is CASSSTAPRTSAYEQYF.

The chain recombines TRBV11-2 with TRBJ1-1; maybe TRBD1 (5 bases). V lost 0 bases and J lost 4, with 12 bases in between. The V gene's germline CDR1 is SGHAT and CDR2 FQNNGV. CDR3 size: 15 residues. Here the CDR3 reads CASSLERGVSTEAFF. Here the CDR3 DNA reads TGTGCCAGCAGCTTAGAACGGGGGGTTAGCACTGAAGCTTTCTTT.

J is TRBJ2-4 and V is TRBV30; the match to TRBD1 covers 10 bases. Germline CDR1 and CDR2: GTSNPN and SVGIG (reference sequence). Unmatched junction bases numbered 5, after V lost 3 bases and J lost 12 bases. The CDR3 covers 12 residues. CDR3 loop: CAWSRRQGAQYF. For the CDR3, the DNA is TGTGCCTGGAGCAGAAGACAGGGGGCTCAGTACTTC.

The chain combines TRBV7-8 with TRBJ2-1; 8 positions agree with TRBD2. The germline V gene encodes CDR1 SGHVS and CDR2 FQNEAQ. This CDR3 is built from 13 residues. DNA of the CDR3: TGTGCGTTGGGCGGGAGGTCTGGCAATGAGCAGTTCTTC. Protein: CALGGRSGNEQFF.

The sample holds a few counts of this clone. The chain combines TRBV6-1 with TRBJ1-1; TRBD1 is a possible D gene (5 bases). CDR1 is MNHNS, CDR2 SASEGT, per germline. The CDR3 loop spans 13 amino acids. Trimming left V 3 bases short and J 5 bases short, with 10 bases between. The CDR3 DNA follows: TGTGCCAGCAGTGATGGCAGGGCGACTGAAGCTTTCTTT. Protein sequence: CASSDGRATEAFF.

The CDR3 here is CASSLGTSGPTQQYF. The DNA of the CDR3 is TGTGCCAGCAGCCTCGGGACTAGCGGTCCTACGCAGCAGTACTTC. The chain has TRBV5-4 and TRBJ2-7, with 11 bases matching TRBD2. Trimming cost V 4 bases and J 8 bases; bases outside gene matches: 11. The CDR3 covers 15 residues. CDR1 is SGHNT, CDR2 YYREEE, per germline (reference sequence). The complete variable domain, with remaining parts taken from reference TRBV5-4 and TRBJ2-7, reads ETGVTQSPTHLIKTRGQQVTLRCSSQSGHNTVSWYQQALGQGPQFIFQYYREEENGRGNFPPRFSGLQFPNYSSELNVNALELDDSALYLCASSLGTSGPTQQYFGPGTRLTVT.

The chain has TRBV6-1 and TRBJ1-1; 10 bases fit TRBD1. The V gene's germline CDR1 is MNHNS and CDR2 SASEGT. The CDR3 spans 15 residues. The junction had 9 bases not matched to a gene; V was cut back by 7 bases and J by 4 bases. The CDR3 sequence is CASTKWGTGVTEAFF. Here the CDR3 DNA reads TGTGCCAGCACCAAGTGGGGGACAGGGGTCACTGAAGCTTTCTTT.

V is TRBV6-5 and J is TRBJ1-2; D is unresolved. The CDR3 is 12 residues long. The V end lost 2 bases, the J end lost 6 bases, and 7 bases lay between the germline ends. CDR1 and CDR2 (germline): MNHEY, SVGAGI. The CDR3 sequence: CASSYDGDGYTF. The CDR3 region has the DNA TGTGCCAGCAGTTACGACGGGGATGGCTACACCTTC.

The chain couples TRBV14 to TRBJ1-1, with a possible D match to TRBD1 (6 bases). Trimming pared 0 bases from V and 0 bases from J, leaving 14 bases between. Germline V lookup: CDR1 SGHDN, CDR2 FVKESK. The CDR3 consists of 17 residues. CDR3 loop: CASSQDLGQGMNTEAFF. The DNA of the CDR3 is TGTGCCAGCAGCCAAGATTTGGGCCAGGGGATGAACACTGAAGCTTTCTTT.

This clone was observed a handful of times. The chain couples TRBV6-5 to TRBJ2-5; 7 bases agree with TRBD2. With V trimmed by 4 bases and J by 5 bases, 1 base remained unmatched. This CDR3 has 12 amino acids. In germline, CDR1 is MNHEY, CDR2 SVGAGI. Here the CDR3 reads CASSWEGETQYF. CDR3 sequence (DNA): TGTGCCAGCAGTTGGGAGGGGGAGACCCAGTACTTC.

As for this clone: Distinct nucleotide sequences in the sample also encode this CDR3. The gene calls are TRBV30 and TRBJ1-1; tentative D call: TRBD1 (5 bases). V lost 6 bases to trimming and J lost 6 bases, with 8 bases between them. Germline values: CDR1 GTSNPN, CDR2 SVGIG (reference sequence). The CDR3 has 10 amino acids. The CDR3 loop is CACQGAEAFF. In DNA, the CDR3 is TGTGCCTGCCAAGGGGCTGAAGCTTTCTTT.

V gene TRBV5-5 combines with J gene TRBJ2-3; D possibly corresponds to TRBD2 (6 bases). Trimming removed 2 bases from V and 1 base from J, with 14 bases in between. This CDR3 has 16 amino acids. In germline, CDR1 is SGHKS, CDR2 YYEKEE (reference sequence). The CDR3 reads CASSFGTRWRTDTQYF. In DNA form, the CDR3 reads TGTGCCAGCAGCTTCGGGACTCGCTGGCGCACAGATACGCAGTATTTT.

The V and J genes are TRBV7-9 and TRBJ1-5; D not certain. Germline CDR1 and CDR2: SEHNR and FQNEAQ (reference sequence). V gave up 1 base and J gave up 2 bases, with 15 bases separating them. CDR3 length equals 17 residues. CDR3 bases: TGTGCCAGCAGCTTAGGGTTCGGGGATTTGCGCAATCAGCCCCAGCATTTT. It is translated as CASSLGFGDLRNQPQHF.

The chain couples TRBV7-9 to TRBJ1-1; the match to TRBD1 covers 8 bases. The V segment lost 3 bases and the J segment 1 base; nucleotides outside the gene matches: 4. Germline-derived CDR1 and CDR2 are SEHNR and FQNEAQ (reference sequence). This CDR3 region has 15 residues. The CDR3 is CASSLRTGWNTEAFF. The DNA of the CDR3 is TGTGCCAGCAGCTTGAGGACAGGGTGGAACACTGAAGCTTTCTTT.

The J gene is TRBJ2-7, the V gene TRBV28; D possibly corresponds to TRBD2 (5 bases). Germline V CDR1 and CDR2: MDHEN, SYDVKM. V was cut by 7 bases and J by 6 bases, with 19 bases left in between. The CDR3 has 14 amino acids. The CDR3 sequence is CASTQLVVSGEQYF. DNA of the CDR3: TGTGCCAGCACCCAACTAGTCGTATCGGGCGAGCAGTACTTC.

This clone was counted a few times. A read error may produce the germline difference seen at one junction end. V and J are TRBV18 and TRBJ2-3, with 7 bases aligning to TRBD1. CDR1 is KGHSH, CDR2 LQKENI, per germline. This CDR3 has 14 residues. The CDR3 DNA reads TGTGCCAGCTCCCCACAGGGGTACACAGATACGCAGTATTTT. Encoded protein: CASSPQGYTDTQYF.

The rearrangement uses TRBV5-4 and TRBJ2-7, with D possibly TRBD2 on 5 matching bases. There are 17 residues in the CDR3. V was clipped by 0 bases and J by 5 bases, with 21 bases between them. Per germline, CDR1 SGHNT and CDR2 YYREEE (reference sequence). This chain's CDR3 is CASSLAGSGARPHEQYF. The CDR3 DNA reads TGTGCCAGCAGCTTGGCGGGGAGCGGAGCCCGACCCCACGAGCAGTACTTC.

This clone came up a few times. The chain employs TRBV6-5 and TRBJ1-2; the D gene is possibly TRBD1 (5 bases). CDR1 and CDR2 (germline): MNHEY, SVGAGI. The CDR3 is 16 amino acids. The V and J ends lost 2 bases and 8 bases respectively, with 21 bases between them. CDR3 sequence: CASSYRNWGRAGGYTF. The CDR3 bases are TGTGCCAGCAGTTACAGAAATTGGGGCAGGGCGGGGGGCTACACCTTC.

V is TRBV7-6 and J is TRBJ1-5, with D uncertain. The V end was cut by 2 bases, the J end by 7 bases, with 9 bases between. Looked up from germline, CDR1 is SGHVS and CDR2 is FNYEAQ. The CDR3 extends over 13 amino acids. The CDR3 here is CASSLSRWQPQHF. The CDR3 region has the DNA TGTGCCAGCAGCTTAAGCCGTTGGCAGCCCCAGCATTTT.

The CDR3 DNA is TGCGCCAGCAGGTTCGACAGTCCTGGAAACACCATATATTTT. It translates to CASRFDSPGNTIYF. This sequence joins TRBV5-1 and TRBJ1-3, with D perhaps matching TRBD1 (5 bases). The length of the CDR3 is 14 residues. Germline V gene lookup returns CDR1 SGHRS and CDR2 YFSETQ. V lost 5 bases to trimming and J lost 2 bases, with 11 bases between them.

The genes are TRBV30 and TRBJ2-4; D not resolved. CDR1 GTSNPN and CDR2 SVGIG come from the germline V gene (reference sequence). The CDR3 is 17 amino acids. V was pared by 2 bases and J by 6 bases, with 23 bases between. CDR3 residues: CAWSRGPSPNGVNIQYF. For the CDR3, the DNA is TGTGCCTGGAGTAGAGGCCCCAGTCCAAACGGAGTAAACATTCAGTACTTC.

V gene TRBV4-1 combines with J gene TRBJ1-2; the match to TRBD1 covers 7 bases. The length of the CDR3 is 15 residues. CDR1 MGHRA and CDR2 YSYEKL come from the germline V gene. Germline trimming cut 0 bases from V and 7 bases from J; bases unmatched to any gene: 8. CDR3 nucleotide sequence: TGCGCCAGCAGCCAAGAGGGCAGGGGGACGGGTGGCTACACCTTC. Its translation is CASSQEGRGTGGYTF.

The chain couples TRBV29-1 to TRBJ2-1, with D perhaps matching TRBD2 (6 bases). Germline V gene data show CDR1 as SQVTM and CDR2 as ANQGSEA. V lost 8 bases and J 10 bases, leaving 24 bases between the germline ends. This CDR3 is 14 amino acids long. The CDR3 spells CSSLAWDSPLEQFF. In DNA form, the CDR3 reads TGCAGCTCGCTGGCCTGGGACTCGCCCTTGGAGCAGTTCTTC.

The V and J genes are TRBV7-9 and TRBJ1-4; D not certain. This CDR3 is built from 14 residues. Trimming removed 5 bases from V and 6 bases from J, with 13 bases in between. Germline values: CDR1 SEHNR, CDR2 FQNEAQ (reference sequence). DNA of the CDR3: TGTGCCAGCAGCCCGTCGTGGCGGGATGAAAAACTGTTTTTT. Protein sequence: CASSPSWRDEKLFF.

The V and J genes are TRBV2 and TRBJ1-2; 8 bases are shared with TRBD1. This CDR3 is built from 14 residues. V trimming: 5 bases; J trimming: 8 bases; junction bases outside the gene matches: 10. Looked up from germline, CDR1 is SNHLY and CDR2 is FYNNEI. CDR3 sequence reads: CASSTLQGANGYTF. The CDR3 DNA is TGTGCCAGCAGTACCCTCCAGGGGGCTAACGGCTACACCTTC.

The V and J genes are TRBV21-1 and TRBJ2-7; the DNA was not compared with TRBD2, the D call given in the table. TRBV21-1 is a known pseudogene. The CDR3 is made up of 13 amino acids. In DNA form, the CDR3 reads TGTGCCAGCAAGGCGGGAGACTTGTACGAGCAGTACTTC. Translated: CASKAGDLYEQYF.